The T cell receptor (beta chain) described here comes from a study of synovial regulatory T cells in juvenile arthritis. Data came from immunoSEQ multiplex PCR; TCRdb stores just in-frame clones and leaves some out. The sample data list about 10,000 clones. This CDR3 is 13 amino acids long. Only the protein sequence is given. Germline CDR1 reads SGHVS; CDR2 reads FQNEAQ. The sequence was obtained from a donor under 30 with juvenile idiopathic arthritis. The chain combines TRBV7-8 with TRBJ2-1; TCRdb indicates TRBD1, and absent DNA this call remains unverified. Sample: Treg cells from blood. Subset: remaining (HLA-DR-negative) circulating blood Treg cells. The CDR3 here is CASSKDRLHEQFF.